This entry is about one T cell receptor (beta chain). This receptor's antigen is unknown. Per-base quality was not reported, and no clone a single base away is much larger than it. The time point label for this specimen denotes: pretreatment peripheral blood. A cohort of more than 25 patients with locally advanced or metastatic urothelial carcinoma, treated at Memorial Sloan Kettering on a trial protocol, was included. Peripheral blood mononuclear cells were collected pretreatment and during treatment, with between 1 and 8 total time points obtained per patient. The Qiagen DNeasy Blood extraction kit was used to purify genomic DNA from total PBMCs and from tumor samples. PBMCs were collected pretreatment and during treatment and were isolated and stored as previously described. These data come from a study of PD-L1 blockade in urothelial cancer (dated by TCRdb to about 2017). A note on the overall study: Therapy was started in the mid-2010s for all patients, and atezolizumab 1,200 mg was administered intravenously every 3 weeks. Somatic, immune and clinical correlates of response to PD-L1 blockade with atezolizumab in urothelial cancer were the focus of an exploratory multi-omic analysis. Pretreatment tumor samples, along with matched peripheral blood serially collected before and after atezolizumab treatment, were subjected to TCR sequencing. Durable clinical benefit was defined as progression-free survival longer than 6 months, and TCR features were also tested against progression-free and overall survival. In the same patients, pretreatment tumors underwent whole exome sequencing and RNA sequencing in addition to TCR sequencing. Patients had an ECOG performance status of 0 or 1 and had received between 0 and 3 prior chemotherapy regimens. Blood samples were analyzed at 3 weeks after treatment start (second dose) and at 6 weeks after treatment start. About 85% of the 29 patients were identified as males with urothelial cancer of bladder origin, and a prior smoking history was reported by 18 of 29 patients. Around 29 patients had pretreatment blood TCR-seq, some 25 had at least one posttreatment blood collection, and some 25 had tumor TCR-seq. A median of 141,255 T cells and 85,000 or so unique TCRs was obtained from blood samples, and a median clonality of around 0.08 was observed. Durable clinical benefit was achieved by nine patients but not by the remaining 20. General study outcomes and caveats: A pretreatment peripheral blood TCR clonality below the median was linked to improved progression-free and overall survival. Greater expansion of tumor-associated TCR clones in peripheral blood 3 weeks after the start of treatment was observed in patients with durable benefit (n of about 20, p = 0.022). Because the sample size was small (n of about 30) and many of the analyses were exploratory, the results are meant to be hypothesis-generating.

To estimate absolute template abundance from read counts, synthetic TCR analog templates were spiked into each PCR. The immunoSEQ assay used bias-controlled V and J gene primers to amplify TCRbeta CDR3 regions from genomic DNA. Rearranged TCRbeta segments were sequenced at approximately 20X coverage. The published analysis was carried out like this. Clustering was used to correct sequencing errors, and CDR3s were annotated against IMGT to assign V, D and J genes. Out-of-frame and stop-codon sequences were excluded, and only productive TCRbeta rearrangements were used in downstream analyses. Clonality was calculated as one minus the Shannon entropy normalized by the log of the number of unique productive sequences. Fisher's exact test with Benjamini-Hochberg correction, using a cutoff of adjusted p below 0.01, was how clones that differed between time points or between blood and tumor were identified. This immuneACCESS table, as held by TCRdb, lists in-frame sequences with V and J called but not all clones. Of the missing ones, under half trace to an unresolved V gene in checked studies; the others have no known cause. The DNA gave D and trimming, while V, J and clone size come from that table. The sample records about 130,000 clones, approximately 84% of which are singletons. The top ten clones comprise about 2.9% of the sample.

Taken from the germline V gene, the CDR1 and CDR2 loops are SGHTA and FQGNSA. V is shortened by 5 bases, J by 0 bases, and the region joining them spans 11 bases. CDR3 length: 15 amino acids, cysteine to phenylalanine. The DNA shown is the 45-base CDR3, in frame from base 1. Sequencing used PBMCs, obtained around atezolizumab (anti-PD-L1) treatment. This sequence originates from a man aged 45-65 years with urothelial cancer. The chain employs TRBV7-2 and TRBJ2-1; too little of a D gene remains to name it. CDR3 reads: CASSPRVSSYNEQFF. The sequenced DNA is TGTGCCAGCAGCCCTCGGGTTAGCTCCTACAATGAGCAGTTCTTC.